The clone carrying this TCR beta chain has a single count. These data are taken from a study of blood T cell repertoires in COVID-19. The overall study: Sample material is recorded as cDNA or gDNA derived from T cells, B-cell-depleted T cells, or PBMCs.

CDR3 length equals 15 residues. The repertoire was sequenced with immunoSEQ multiplex PCR; TCRdb's copy has only in-frame clones and lacks some. Of roughly 130,000 clones in the sample, 84% were seen once. The gene calls are TRBV12-2 and TRBJ2-1; the listed D gene, TRBD1, was not tested against the DNA. TRBV12-2 has pseudogene status. This TCR was recovered from a woman aged 45-59 years with acute COVID-19. Sample: PBMCs or T cells enriched from blood (not recorded which). The CDR3 nucleotides read TGTGCAAGTCGCCAAGGACAGGGGGTCGTCAATGAGCAGTTCTTC. It is translated as CASRQGQGVVNEQFF.